The source of this T cell receptor (beta chain) is a study of technical replicates of blood from a few donors. This table comes from immunoSEQ multiplex PCR, and its TCRdb copy is limited to in-frame clones, with some not included. The sample carries about 75,000 clones, nearly 98% recorded once. Germline CDR1 is SEHNR and CDR2 is FQNEAQ (reference sequence). The ends were cut back, 4 bases at V and 8 bases at J, with 8 bases in the middle. The CDR3 consists of 12 residues. The chain employs TRBV7-9 and TRBJ1-4; possibly TRBD1 for D (6 bases). This TCR was recovered from a human donor in good health. The sequenced sample consisted of T cells isolated from PBMCs. CDR3 nucleotides: TGTGCCAGCAGCTCAGGGGACGAAAAACTGTTTTTT. It translates to CASSSGDEKLFF.